This TCR beta chain was captured by sequencing in a study of regulatory T cells in long-lasting Graves disease. Time point meaning: newly diagnosed GD, antithyroid drugs for less than 3 months. PBMC-extracted RNA yielded the TCR library. This clonotype was counted many times. This CDR3 is 12 amino acids long. Germline CDR1 SNHLY, CDR2 FYNNEI. V was clipped by 10 bases and J by 0 bases, with 8 bases between them. Relying on iRepertoire HTBI primers and Arm-PCR of CDR3 regions, the team built TCR beta libraries. As processed by the authors: Identification yielded around 68 TRBV and roughly 14 TRBJ segments across samples. A single record per CDR3 protein comes from TCRdb applying MiXCR to the multiplex PCR reads. The V and J calls follow TCRdb's processing rather than the paper's. Here the sample spans hundreds of thousands of distinct CDR3 sequences, about 15% being singletons. Another study also made use of these data, one on T cells in Graves' hyperthyroidism and ophthalmopathy.

The material sequenced was peripheral blood mononuclear cells (PBMCs), taken at new diagnosis, from a patient treated with antithyroid drugs. V gene TRBV2 combines with J gene TRBJ2-3; D remains unclear. The source of this sequence is a woman aged 40 to 50 with Graves disease. CDR3 protein: CAKQSSTDTQYF. For the CDR3, the DNA is TGTGCCAAGCAGTCAAGCACAGATACGCAGTATTTT. Filled out from reference TRBV2 and TRBJ2-3, the complete variable domain reads EPEVTQTPSHQVTQMGQEVILRCVPISNHLYFYWYRQILGQKVEFLVSFYNNEISEKSEIFDDQFSVERPDGSNFTLKIRSTKLEDSAMYFCAKQSSTDTQYFGPGTRLTVL.